The 20 T cell receptor beta chains in this list originate from one sample, sequenced in a study of T cell responses to AZD1222 COVID-19 vaccine listed by TCRdb under 2021. The time point label for this specimen denotes: baseline before first vaccination. Library method: the immunoSEQ multiplex PCR assay. As stored in TCRdb, this immuneACCESS dataset retains in-frame rearrangements with V and J assigned. A fraction of the clones does not appear; measured against another copy, unresolved V genes explain less than half of the discrepancy, and the remainder lacks a known reason. Within this sample are around 150,000 clones, with roughly 90% of them counted one time only. The ten largest clones take up 1.5% to 2% of the sample. The sequencing here drew on peripheral blood, taken on day 0 of AZD1222 vaccination. The receptors derive from an adult in good health.

The rearrangement links TRBV19 to TRBJ2-1; TRBD2 agrees at 9 bases. Germline CDR1 is LNHDA and CDR2 is SQIVND (reference sequence). V lost 7 bases, J lost 5 bases, and 12 bases stayed unmatched. The CDR3 sequence is 16 residues long. CDR3 region: CASTLLAGGPHNEQFF. CDR3 nucleotides: TGTGCCAGTACGCTCCTGGCGGGAGGGCCCCACAATGAGCAGTTCTTC.

The V call is TRBV7-9, the J call TRBJ1-1; 9 nucleotides line up with TRBD1. There are 19 residues in the CDR3. V was clipped by 4 bases and J by 4 bases; unmatched bases: 19. The germline V gene encodes CDR1 SEHNR and CDR2 FQNEAQ (reference sequence). The CDR3 here is CASSSPLTGGGRVGTEAFF. CDR3 bases: TGTGCCAGCAGCTCACCTTTAACAGGGGGCGGACGGGTGGGCACTGAAGCTTTCTTT.

The rearrangement links TRBV7-9 to TRBJ2-1, with D maybe TRBD1 (5 bases). V lost 6 bases and J lost 6, with 9 bases in between. The germline gives CDR1 SEHNR, CDR2 FQNEAQ (reference sequence). The CDR3 has 12 amino acids. CDR3 sequence (DNA): TGTGCCAGCAGGAGTGGGGCCAATGAGCAGTTCTTC. Its protein is CASRSGANEQFF.

The rearrangement uses TRBV6-1 and TRBJ2-7; TRBD1 aligns across 7 bases. The length of the CDR3 is 13 residues. After removal of 2 bases from V and 6 bases from J, the junction contained 4 bases not matched to a gene. Germline V lookup: CDR1 MNHNS, CDR2 SASEGT. The CDR3 reads CASSEWTGGEQYF. In nucleotides, the CDR3 is TGTGCCAGCAGTGAATGGACAGGTGGCGAGCAGTACTTC.

The rearrangement joins TRBV5-1 to TRBJ2-1; 15 bases align to TRBD2. Germline V gene sequence: CDR1 SGHRS, CDR2 YFSETQ. V gave up 0 bases and J gave up 8 bases; unmatched junction bases: 3. This CDR3 is built from 16 residues. In nucleotides, the CDR3 is TGCGCCAGCAGCTTGGCCGGGACTAGCGGGGGGTATGAGCAGTTCTTC. Protein: CASSLAGTSGGYEQFF.

This chain links TRBV5-1 with TRBJ1-1, with a weak D call TRBD1 (6 bases). V was clipped by 8 bases and J by 3 bases, with 23 bases between them. Germline CDR1 reads SGHRS; CDR2 reads YFSETQ. The CDR3 is 16 residues long. The DNA of the CDR3 is TGCGCCAGTAGCAGTAGGAGCGGGGGGCGCGACACTGAAGCTTTCTTT. It specifies CASSSRSGGRDTEAFF.

The chain links TRBV5-4 to TRBJ2-7; possibly TRBD1 for D (6 bases). The CDR3 has 15 residues. Germline CDR1 reads SGHNT; CDR2 reads YYREEE (reference sequence). V lost 4 bases, J lost 2 bases, and 16 bases lay in between. The CDR3 loop is CASSAPGHTPYEQYF. The DNA for the CDR3 is TGTGCCAGCAGCGCTCCGGGACATACCCCCTACGAGCAGTACTTC. Based on the CDR3 plus reference TRBV5-4 and TRBJ2-7, the full variable domain is ETGVTQSPTHLIKTRGQQVTLRCSSQSGHNTVSWYQQALGQGPQFIFQYYREEENGRGNFPPRFSGLQFPNYSSELNVNALELDDSALYLCASSAPGHTPYEQYFGPGTRLTVT.

The chain couples TRBV27 to TRBJ2-1; D is unclear. This CDR3 has 16 residues. Trimming removed 4 bases at V and 0 bases at J, with 13 bases between. CDR1 and CDR2 (germline): MNHEY, SMNVEV (reference sequence). In DNA form, the CDR3 reads TGTGCCAGCAGTTACCCGCCTATAAGCTCCTACAATGAGCAGTTCTTC. Its protein is CASSYPPISSYNEQFF.

The chain recombines TRBV27 with TRBJ2-7; unclear D gene. Germline V gene sequence: CDR1 MNHEY, CDR2 SMNVEV (reference sequence). V lost 5 bases, J lost 7 bases, and 12 bases lay in between. The CDR3 spans 12 residues. The CDR3 DNA follows: TGTGCCAGCAGTCCCTGGATGGGGGAGCAGTACTTC. Protein sequence: CASSPWMGEQYF.

This sequence joins TRBV29-1 and TRBJ1-2, with a tentative D call TRBD1 (6 bases). Germline V lookup: CDR1 SQVTM, CDR2 ANQGSEA. V was shortened by 2 bases and J by 4 bases, with 17 bases between the two germline ends. The CDR3 consists of 15 residues. The CDR3 reads CSVEWARGNTYGYTF. CDR3 in DNA: TGCAGCGTTGAATGGGCCAGGGGCAACACCTATGGCTACACCTTC.

The V and J genes are TRBV19 and TRBJ1-2; D is uncertain. In germline, CDR1 is LNHDA, CDR2 SQIVND (reference sequence). The CDR3 has 13 residues. Trimming stripped 2 bases from V and 6 bases from J, with 10 bases between. The DNA for the CDR3 is TGTGCCAGTAGTATATCGGGGTCTCATGGCTACACCTTC. It codes for CASSISGSHGYTF. Full variable domain (remainder filled in from reference TRBV19 and TRBJ1-2): DGGITQSPKYLFRKEGQNVTLSCEQNLNHDAMYWYRQDPGQGLRLIYYSQIVNDFQKGDIAEGYSVSREKKESFPLTVTSAQKNPTAFYLCASSISGSHGYTFGSGTRLTVV.

CDR3 DNA: TGTGCCACCAGTGAGTCGACAGGGGGGGAGACCGGGGAGCTGTTTTTT. This encodes CATSESTGGETGELFF. This chain uses TRBV24-1 with TRBJ2-2, with TRBD1 matching over 9 bases. The J segment lost 5 bases and the V segment lost 4 bases, leaving 7 bases of the junction unmatched. The V gene's germline CDR1 is KGHDR and CDR2 SFDVKD. The CDR3 consists of 16 residues.

Worth noting for this clone: Germline is not matched at one junction end, which may reflect a read error. This chain joins TRBV16 and TRBJ1-6; D may be TRBD1 (6 bases). CDR1 is KGHSY, CDR2 FQNENV, per germline. This CDR3 is built from 16 residues. The chain's CDR3 is CASSKSLDWGASPLHF. The CDR3 DNA reads as TGTGCCAGCAGCAAATCCCTGGACTGGGGGGCCTCACCCCTCCACTTT.

The CDR3 is CASPNTNTGELFF. Written as DNA, the CDR3 is TGTGCCAGCCCGAATACGAACACCGGGGAGCTGTTTTTT. The chain joins TRBV19 to TRBJ2-2; no definite D call. Germline assignment: CDR1 LNHDA and CDR2 SQIVND (reference sequence). CDR3 length: 13 residues. V shed 9 bases and J shed 0 bases, with 8 bases lying between them.

The J gene is TRBJ1-2, the V gene TRBV7-2; D gene uncertain. With 1 base removed from V and 8 bases from J, the gap between germline ends came to 14 bases. The CDR3 length is 14 residues. Looked up from germline, CDR1 is SGHTA and CDR2 is FQGNSA. The CDR3 loop is CASSLGYGVGGYTF. The CDR3 DNA reads as TGTGCCAGCAGCTTAGGGTACGGCGTGGGGGGCTACACCTTC.

V and J are TRBV11-2 and TRBJ2-1; 8 positions agree with TRBD2. Germline values: CDR1 SGHAT, CDR2 FQNNGV. The CDR3 loop spans 16 amino acids. V shed 5 bases and J 6 bases; nucleotides not matched to a gene: 12. CDR3: CASSGYSGISPNEQFF. The CDR3, as DNA: TGTGCCAGCAGCGGGTATAGCGGGATCTCCCCCAATGAGCAGTTCTTC.

This sequence joins TRBV2 and TRBJ1-5, with a tentative D call TRBD1 (6 bases). V was clipped by 6 bases and J by 3 bases, with 12 bases between them. This CDR3 contains 14 residues. In germline, CDR1 is SNHLY, CDR2 FYNNEI. CDR3 region: CASRVDSTNQPQHF. In DNA form, the CDR3 reads TGTGCCAGCAGGGTGGACAGTACCAATCAGCCCCAGCATTTT.

This clone has only a few counts. The chain has TRBV30 and TRBJ1-5; TRBD1 is a possible D gene (6 bases). With 0 bases removed from V and 7 bases from J, the gap between germline ends came to 13 bases. Germline CDR1 is GTSNPN and CDR2 is SVGIG (reference sequence). The CDR3 runs to 14 residues. As DNA, the CDR3 is TGTGCCTGGAGTGTATGGGGGCAGGGACAGCCCCAGCATTTT. Translating gives CAWSVWGQGQPQHF. Filled out from reference TRBV30 and TRBJ1-5, the complete variable domain reads SQTIHQWPATLVQPVGSPLSLECTVEGTSNPNLYWYRQAAGRGLQLLFYSVGIGQISSEVPQNLSASRPQDRQFILSSKKLLLSDSGFYLCAWSVWGQGQPQHFGDGTRLSIL.

A few counts support this clone. The chain uses TRBV15 and TRBJ2-5; 13 bases line up with TRBD2. This CDR3 has 15 residues. Germline V gene lookup returns CDR1 LNHNV and CDR2 YYDKDF (reference sequence). V dropped 4 bases and J dropped 5; count of bases not matched to a gene: 4. The CDR3 is CATSITSGGAETQYF. CDR3 DNA sequence: TGTGCCACCAGCATCACTAGCGGGGGGGCTGAGACCCAGTACTTC.

The chain couples TRBV10-3 to TRBJ2-5; either TRBD1 or TRBD2 may supply D (6 bases each). Per germline, CDR1 ENHRY and CDR2 SYGVKD. The CDR3 has 14 residues. The V and J ends lost 9 bases and 2 bases respectively, with 16 bases between them. Written as DNA, the CDR3 is TGTGCCATAGCACTAGGGGGGATTCAAGAGACCCAGTACTTC. It translates to CAIALGGIQETQYF.